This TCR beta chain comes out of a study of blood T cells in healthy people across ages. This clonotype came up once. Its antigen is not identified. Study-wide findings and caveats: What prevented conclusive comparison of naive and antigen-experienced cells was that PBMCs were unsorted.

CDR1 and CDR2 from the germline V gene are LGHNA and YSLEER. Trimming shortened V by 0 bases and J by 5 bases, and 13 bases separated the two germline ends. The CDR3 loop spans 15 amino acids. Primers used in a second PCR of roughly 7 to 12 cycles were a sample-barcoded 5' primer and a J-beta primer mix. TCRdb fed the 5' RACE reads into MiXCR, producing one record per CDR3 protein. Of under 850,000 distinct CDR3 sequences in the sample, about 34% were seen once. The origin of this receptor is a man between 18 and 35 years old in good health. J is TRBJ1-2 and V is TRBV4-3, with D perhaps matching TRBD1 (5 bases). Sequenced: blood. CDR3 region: CASSQDSGVVYGYTF. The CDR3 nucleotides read TGCGCCAGCAGCCAAGATTCGGGGGTGGTATATGGCTACACCTTC.